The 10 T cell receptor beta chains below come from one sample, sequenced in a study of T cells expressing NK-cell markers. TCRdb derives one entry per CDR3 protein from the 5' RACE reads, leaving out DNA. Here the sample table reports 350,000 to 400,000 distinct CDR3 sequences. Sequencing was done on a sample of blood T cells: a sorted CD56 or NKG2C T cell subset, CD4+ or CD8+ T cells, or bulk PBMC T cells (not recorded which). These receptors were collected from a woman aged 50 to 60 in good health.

CDR3 loop: CASSLPGDEQFF. The rearrangement uses TRBV11-2 and TRBJ2-1. This CDR3 is 12 amino acids long. Germline CDR1 and CDR2: SGHAT and FQNNGV. The full variable domain, its missing parts supplied by reference TRBV11-2 and TRBJ2-1, is EAGVAQSPRYKIIEKRQSVAFWCNPISGHATLYWYQQILGQGPKLLIQFQNNGVVDDSQLPKDRFSAERLKGVDSTLKIQPAKLEDSAVYLCASSLPGDEQFFGPGTRLTVL.

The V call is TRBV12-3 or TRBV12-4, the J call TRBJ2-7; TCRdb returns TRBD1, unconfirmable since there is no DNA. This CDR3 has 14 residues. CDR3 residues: CASSKGTSRYEQYF.

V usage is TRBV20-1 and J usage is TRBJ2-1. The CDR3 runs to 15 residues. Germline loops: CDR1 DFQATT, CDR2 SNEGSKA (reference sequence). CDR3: CSARDLKAPYNEQFF.

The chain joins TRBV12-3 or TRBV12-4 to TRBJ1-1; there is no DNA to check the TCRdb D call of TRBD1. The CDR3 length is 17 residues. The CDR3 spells CASSLRDQGFLNTEAFF.

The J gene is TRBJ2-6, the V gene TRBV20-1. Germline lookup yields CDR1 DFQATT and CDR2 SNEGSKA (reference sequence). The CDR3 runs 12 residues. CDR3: CSGLLGANVLTF.

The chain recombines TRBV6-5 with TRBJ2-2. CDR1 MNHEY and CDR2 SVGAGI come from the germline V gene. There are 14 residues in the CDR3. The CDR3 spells CASSFSPLIGELFF.

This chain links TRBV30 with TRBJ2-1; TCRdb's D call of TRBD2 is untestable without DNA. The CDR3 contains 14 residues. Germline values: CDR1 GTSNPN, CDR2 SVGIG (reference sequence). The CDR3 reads CAWAGTSGYNEQFF.

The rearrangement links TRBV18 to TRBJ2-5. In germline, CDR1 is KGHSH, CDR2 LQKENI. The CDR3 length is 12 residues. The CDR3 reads CASSRREETQYF.

This chain's CDR3 is CASSLGRGVGELFF. The chain joins TRBV12-3 or TRBV12-4 to TRBJ2-2. CDR3 length equals 14 residues.

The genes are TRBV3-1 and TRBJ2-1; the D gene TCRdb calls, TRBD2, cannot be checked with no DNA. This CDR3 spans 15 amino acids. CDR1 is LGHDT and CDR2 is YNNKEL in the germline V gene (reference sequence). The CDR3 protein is CASRGTSGDYNEQFF.